This T cell receptor (beta chain) was profiled in a study of early T cells in non-severe SARS-CoV-2 infection. Study-level results: Anti-spike CD8 specificities were favored by VDJdb matching, whose results missed private and CD4 specificities.

This CDR3 is built from 12 residues. V lost 5 bases and J 2 bases, leaving 7 bases between the germline ends. Germline V gene data show CDR1 as MDHEN and CDR2 as SYDVKM. Details on this clonotype: What it binds is not known.

TCRdb processed the 5' RACE reads anew with MiXCR; each CDR3 protein has one entry. The table lists 55,000 to 85,000 distinct CDR3 sequences, 12% to 15% of them singletons. Sequenced input: whole blood. The chain joins TRBV28 to TRBJ2-7; D unclear. The receptor was isolated from an adult who was a healthcare worker with PCR-confirmed SARS-CoV-2 infection or an uninfected control (not recorded which). CDR3 nucleotide sequence: TGTGCCAGCAGTACCGTAACCTACGAGCAGTACTTC. It is translated as CASSTVTYEQYF.